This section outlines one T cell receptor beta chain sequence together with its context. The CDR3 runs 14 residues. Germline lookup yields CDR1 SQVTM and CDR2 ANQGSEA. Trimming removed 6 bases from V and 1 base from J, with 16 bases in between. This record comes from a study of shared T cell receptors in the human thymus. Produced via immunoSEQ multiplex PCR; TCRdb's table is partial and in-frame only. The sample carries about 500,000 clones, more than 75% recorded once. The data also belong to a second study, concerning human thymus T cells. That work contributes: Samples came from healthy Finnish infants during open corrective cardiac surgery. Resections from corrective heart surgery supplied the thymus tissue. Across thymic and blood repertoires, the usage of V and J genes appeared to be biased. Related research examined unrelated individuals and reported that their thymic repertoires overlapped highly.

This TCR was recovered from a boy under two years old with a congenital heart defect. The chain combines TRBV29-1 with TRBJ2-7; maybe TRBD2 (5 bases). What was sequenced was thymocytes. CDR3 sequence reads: CSVARGEQSYEQYF. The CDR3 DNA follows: TGCAGCGTGGCACGGGGAGAACAGTCCTACGAGCAGTACTTC.